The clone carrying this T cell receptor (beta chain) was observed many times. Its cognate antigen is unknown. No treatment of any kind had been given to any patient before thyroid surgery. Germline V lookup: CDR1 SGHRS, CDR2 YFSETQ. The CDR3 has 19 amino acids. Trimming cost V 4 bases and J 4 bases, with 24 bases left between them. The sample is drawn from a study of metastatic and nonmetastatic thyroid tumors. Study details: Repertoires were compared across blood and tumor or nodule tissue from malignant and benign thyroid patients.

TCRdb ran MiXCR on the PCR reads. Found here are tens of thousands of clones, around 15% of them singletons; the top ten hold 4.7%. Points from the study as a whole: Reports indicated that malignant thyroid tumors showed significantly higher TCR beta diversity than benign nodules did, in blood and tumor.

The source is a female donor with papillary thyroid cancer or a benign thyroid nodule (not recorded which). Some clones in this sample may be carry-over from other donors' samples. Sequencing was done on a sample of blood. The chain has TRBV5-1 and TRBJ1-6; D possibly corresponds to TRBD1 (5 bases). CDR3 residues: CASSPGTLDATGYNSPLHF. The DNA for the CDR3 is TGCGCCAGCAGCCCCGGGACCCTGGACGCGACCGGGTATAATTCACCCCTCCACTTT.